The 29 T cell receptor beta chains below come from one sample, sequenced in a study of low-dose radiotherapy and immunotherapy resistance in tumors. Covering alpha and beta chains, TRAV- and TRBV-specific primers were used for the first-strand cDNA. With a constant-region primer and a V-primer adapter, TCRs were subjected to approximately 20 PCR cycles of amplification. Each CDR3 protein gets one entry after TCRdb re-called the reads with MiXCR. In the table there are some 100,000 distinct CDR3 sequences, 20% to 25% of which are singletons. Time point: after trial treatment. Treatment described: LDRT plus nivolumab, ipilimumab, low-dose cyclophosphamide and aspirin (RACIN trial). Sample: PBMCs, taken after low-dose radiotherapy plus immunotherapy. Receptor source: a female donor with ovarian cancer.

This clonotype was observed many times. DNA of the CDR3: TGTGCCAGCAGGGAGACAGGGGTGAGTCCGTTCTTC. It specifies CASRETGVSPFF. The chain is built from TRBV28 and TRBJ2-1; TRBD1 matches at 8 bases. The ends lost 6 bases at V and 15 bases at J; junction bases unmatched: 10. CDR3 length: 12 amino acids. Germline CDR1 is MDHEN and CDR2 is SYDVKM.

This clonotype was seen ten or more times. V gene TRBV6-2 or TRBV6-3 combines with J gene TRBJ2-2, with 9 positions matching TRBD1. Germline trimming cut 6 bases from V and 5 bases from J; bases unmatched to any gene: 7. Germline V gene data show CDR1 as MNHEY and CDR2 as SVGEGT. The CDR3 loop spans 15 amino acids. CDR3 sequence: CASRSIQGATGELFF. The CDR3 nucleotides read TGTGCCAGCAGGAGTATACAGGGGGCGACCGGGGAGCTGTTTTTT.

In its sample, this clonotype was seen many times. This chain connects TRBV7-2 to TRBJ2-1, with D unclear. The V gene's germline CDR1 is SGHTA and CDR2 FQGNSA. This CDR3 region has 12 residues. Trimming stripped 1 base from V and 3 bases from J, with 1 base between. The CDR3 bases are TGTGCCAGCAGCTTAGACTACAATGAGCAGTTCTTC. Its protein is CASSLDYNEQFF.

This clonotype was found a few times. At one boundary the junction diverges from the germline segment, which might be a read error. This chain uses TRBV7-7 with TRBJ2-5; D is unclear. The CDR3 is made up of 15 amino acids. Germline V gene sequence: CDR1 SSHAT, CDR2 FNYEAQ (reference sequence). The CDR3 sequence: CASSLGGSPSETQYF. DNA for the CDR3: TGTGCTAGCAGCTTAGGTGGCAGTCCAAGTGAGACCCAGTACTTC. Using reference TRBV7-7 and TRBJ2-5 for the parts outside the CDR3, the full variable domain is GAGVSQSPRYKVTKRGQDVTLRCDPISSHATLYWYQQALGQGPEFLTYFNYEAQPDKSGLPSDRFSAERPEGSISTLTIQRTEQRDSAMYRCASSLGGSPSETQYFGPGTRLLVL.

This clonotype was recorded at least ten times. J is TRBJ2-6 and V is TRBV6-2 or TRBV6-3; no definite D call. V was shortened by 2 bases and J by 6 bases, with 14 bases between the two germline ends. From germline, CDR1 is MNHEY and CDR2 SVGEGT. There are 16 residues in the CDR3. The CDR3 nucleotides are TGTGCCAGCAGTTACCCCGGTCGGTCGGTGGCCAACGTCCTGACTTTC. Translated, it gives CASSYPGRSVANVLTF.

This clonotype appeared many times. The chain employs TRBV12-3 or TRBV12-4 and TRBJ1-6; TRBD1 matches at 7 bases. The CDR3 has 15 amino acids. V was pared by 5 bases and J by 5 bases, with 6 bases of the junction left unmatched. The CDR3: CASSQWGQNNSPLHF. The CDR3 DNA sequence: TGTGCCAGCAGTCAATGGGGACAGAATAATTCACCCCTCCACTTT.

This clonotype has at least ten counts. The chain recombines TRBV3-1 with TRBJ2-2; 9 positions match TRBD2. The V and J ends lost 4 bases and 0 bases, in that order; junction bases with no gene match: 21. Germline CDR1 LGHDT, CDR2 YNNKEL (reference sequence). CDR3 length equals 22 residues. CDR3 coding DNA: TGTGCCAGCAGCCCATATCCGTCGACTAGCGGCGCCGTAACCGCGAACACCGGGGAGCTGTTTTTT. Protein sequence: CASSPYPSTSGAVTANTGELFF.

The V call is TRBV6-2 or TRBV6-3, the J call TRBJ2-2; the match to TRBD1 covers 8 bases. CDR1 is MNHEY and CDR2 is SVGEGT in the germline V gene. The length of the CDR3 is 15 residues. Trimming cost V 5 bases and J 1 base; bases outside gene matches: 3. In DNA form, the CDR3 reads TGTGCCAGCAGTGACAGGGGAAGGAACACCGGGGAGCTGTTTTTT. This sequence encodes CASSDRGRNTGELFF.

In this sample, this clonotype turned up many times. This chain links TRBV15 with TRBJ2-3; 8 bases match TRBD1. Germline V CDR1 and CDR2: LNHNV, YYDKDF (reference sequence). Trimming removed 4 bases from V and 2 bases from J; junction bases left unmatched: 8. The CDR3 spans 16 residues. In nucleotides, the CDR3 is TGTGCCACCAGCACAGATGGGACAGGACCCACAGATACGCAGTATTTT. It translates to CATSTDGTGPTDTQYF. The whole variable domain, filled in from reference TRBV15 and TRBJ2-3, reads DAMVIQNPRYQVTQFGKPVTLSCSQTLNHNVMYWYQQKSSQAPKLLFHYYDKDFNNEADTPDNFQSRRPNTSFCFLDIRSPGLGDTAMYLCATSTDGTGPTDTQYFGPGTRLTVL.

Remarks on this clonotype: A read error is possible here, since a much larger clone lies one base away. This chain links TRBV7-6 with TRBJ1-3; D is unresolved. Trimming took off 5 bases at V and 4 bases at J, with 6 bases between the two ends. Germline values: CDR1 SGHVS, CDR2 FNYEAQ. The length of the CDR3 is 12 residues. CDR3 bases: TGTGCCAGCAGCCCCATCGGAAACACCATATATTTT. Amino acid sequence: CASSPIGNTIYF. Supplemented by reference TRBV7-6 and TRBJ1-3, the full variable domain reads GAGVSQSPRYKVTKRGQDVALRCDPISGHVSLYWYRQALGQGPEFLTYFNYEAQQDKSGLPNDRFSAERPEGSISTLTIQRTEQRDSAMYRCASSPIGNTIYFGEGSWLTVV.

This clonotype came up many times. This chain connects TRBV6-1 to TRBJ1-5; D is possibly TRBD1 (5 bases). Germline V gene lookup returns CDR1 MNHNS and CDR2 SASEGT. The CDR3 spans 18 residues. Trimming took off 0 bases at V and 5 bases at J, with 20 bases between the two ends. CDR3 DNA sequence: TGTGCCAGCAGTGAAGCGCGGGTTGGGGACGGCGGTTATCAGCCCCAGCATTTT. Translated, it gives CASSEARVGDGGYQPQHF.

This clonotype appeared a few times. V is TRBV11-1 and J is TRBJ2-7, with D perhaps TRBD1 (6 bases). The CDR3 is made up of 14 amino acids. Trimming took 2 bases from V and 4 from J, leaving 12 bases between them. From germline, CDR1 is SGHAT and CDR2 FQDESV (reference sequence). The CDR3 sequence is CASSLQGISYEQYF. The CDR3 DNA follows: TGTGCCAGCAGCTTACAGGGGATCTCGTACGAGCAGTACTTC. Based on the CDR3 plus reference TRBV11-1 and TRBJ2-7, the full variable domain is EAEVAQSPRYKITEKSQAVAFWCDPISGHATLYWYRQILGQGPELLVQFQDESVVDDSQLPKDRFSAERLKGVDSTLKIQPAELGDSAMYLCASSLQGISYEQYFGPGTRLTVT.

This clonotype appeared many times. This rearrangement joins TRBV6-1 to TRBJ1-2, with D perhaps matching TRBD1 (5 bases). This CDR3 has 16 amino acids. CDR1 and CDR2 from the germline V gene are MNHNS and SASEGT. V was pared by 5 bases and J by 6 bases, with 22 bases between. The CDR3 region has the DNA TGTGCCAGCAGTTTAAGGGGAGGCAGCCCGTGGGATGGCTACACCTTC. Its protein product is CASSLRGGSPWDGYTF.

In its sample, this clonotype was seen many times. The chain combines TRBV7-9 with TRBJ2-2, with 10 bases fitting TRBD2. The germline CDR1 and CDR2 sequences are SEHNR and FQNEAQ (reference sequence). The CDR3 spans 15 residues. Losses at the gene ends were 2 bases for V and 4 bases for J; bases not matched to a gene: 1. CDR3: CASSLSGGVTGELFF. The CDR3 DNA is TGTGCCAGCAGCTTAAGCGGGGGGGTCACCGGGGAGCTGTTTTTT. The variable domain in full, with the rest retrieved from reference TRBV7-9 and TRBJ2-2, is DTGVSQNPRHKITKRGQNVTFRCDPISEHNRLYWYRQTLGQGPEFLTYFQNEAQLEKSRLLSDRFSAERPKGSFSTLEIQRTEQGDSAMYLCASSLSGGVTGELFFGEGSRLTVL.

This clonotype was observed many times. A junction end diverges from the germline sequence, so it may reflect a read error. The V gene is TRBV5-1, the J gene TRBJ2-3; the D is unclear. The V gene's germline CDR1 is SGHRS and CDR2 YFSETQ. The CDR3 has 12 amino acids. In DNA, the CDR3 is TGTGCCAGCAGCTTTAGCACAGATACGCAGTATTTT. It codes for CASSFSTDTQYF. The full variable domain, in which reference TRBV5-1 and TRBJ2-3 provide the parts outside the CDR3, is KAGVTQTPRYLIKTRGQQVTLSCSPISGHRSVSWYQQTPGQGLQFLFEYFSETQRNKGNFPGRFSGRQFSNSRSEMNVSTLELGDSALYLCASSFSTDTQYFGPGTRLTVL.

The V gene is TRBV9, the J gene TRBJ2-7; D call uncertain. Germline CDR1 SGDLS, CDR2 YYNGEE. Trimming removed 1 base at V and 0 bases at J, with 11 bases between. The length of the CDR3 is 15 residues. The CDR3 DNA follows: TGTGCCAGCAGCGTAATTGGAGACAACTCCTACGAGCAGTACTTC. Protein sequence: CASSVIGDNSYEQYF. Complete variable domain (other parts from reference TRBV9 and TRBJ2-7): DSGVTQTPKHLITATGQRVTLRCSPRSGDLSVYWYQQSLDQGLQFLIQYYNGEERAKGNILERFSAQQFPDLHSELNLSSLELGDSALYFCASSVIGDNSYEQYFGPGTRLTVT.

This clonotype came up many times. The chain combines TRBV6-2 or TRBV6-3 with TRBJ2-1; the match to TRBD2 covers 13 bases. Losses at the gene ends were 0 bases for V and 8 bases for J; bases not matched to a gene: 4. Germline CDR1 MNHEY, CDR2 SVGEGT. The CDR3 has 16 amino acids. DNA for the CDR3: TGTGCCAGCAGTTACTCCGGACTAGCGGGAGTCCATGAGCAGTTCTTC. It codes for CASSYSGLAGVHEQFF.

Note on this clonotype: This likely comes from a read error, as the CDR3 has no conserved phenylalanine or tryptophan at its end. The CDR3 nucleotides are TGCGCCAGCAGCCAGAGCGATAACTATGGCTACACCTTA. It translates to CASSQSDNYGYTL. The chain is built from TRBV4-1 and TRBJ1-2; unclear D gene. This CDR3 is 13 amino acids long. The V gene's germline CDR1 is MGHRA and CDR2 YSYEKL. The V end was cut by 3 bases, the J end by 1 base, with 6 bases between.

This clonotype was recorded at least ten times. The chain combines TRBV7-2 with TRBJ2-1; TRBD2 might be the D (6 bases). V dropped 5 bases and J dropped 13 bases, with 15 bases sitting between them. This CDR3 comprises 12 residues. Looked up from germline, CDR1 is SGHTA and CDR2 is FQGNSA. CDR3 loop: CASSTWPGGQFF. CDR3 nucleotide sequence: TGTGCCAGCAGCACATGGCCCGGGGGTCAGTTCTTC. Together with reference TRBV7-2 and TRBJ2-1, the CDR3 gives the full variable domain: GAGVSQSPSNKVTEKGKDVELRCDPISGHTALYWYRQSLGQGLEFLIYFQGNSAPDKSGLPSDRFSAERTGGSVSTLTIQRTQQEDSAVYLCASSTWPGGQFFGPGTRLTVL.

V usage is TRBV6-2 or TRBV6-3 and J usage is TRBJ1-2; a weak D match, TRBD1 (5 bases). The CDR3 is 14 residues long. CDR1 is MNHEY, CDR2 SVGEGT, per germline. V dropped 5 bases and J dropped 8 bases, with 18 bases sitting between them. CDR3 sequence reads: CASSRDRGIGGYTF. DNA for the CDR3: TGTGCCAGCAGTCGGGACCGGGGAATAGGCGGCTACACCTTC.

This clonotype was detected many times. The V and J genes are TRBV5-1 and TRBJ2-7, with 11 bases aligning to TRBD1. With 4 bases clipped from V and 3 bases from J, the junction kept 3 bases outside the gene matches. This CDR3 contains 14 residues. Per germline, CDR1 SGHRS and CDR2 YFSETQ. This CDR3 reads CASSRTGGNYEQYF. In DNA form, the CDR3 reads TGCGCCAGCAGCCGGACAGGGGGCAACTACGAGCAGTACTTC.

This clonotype was found many times. The rearrangement uses TRBV29-1 and TRBJ2-3, with D uncertain. CDR1 and CDR2 from the germline V gene are SQVTM and ANQGSEA. V lost 5 bases and J lost 6, with 18 bases in between. The CDR3 is made up of 14 amino acids. The CDR3 DNA is TGCAGCGTTACCAGCCCCCTTATGAGGGATACGCAGTATTTT. Translation: CSVTSPLMRDTQYF.

This clonotype came up many times. The CDR3 sequence: CASSMDANQPQHF. In DNA, the CDR3 is TGTGCCAGTAGTATGGACGCCAATCAGCCCCAGCATTTT. V and J are TRBV19 and TRBJ1-5; D ambiguous. With 3 bases removed from V and 3 bases from J, the gap between germline ends came to 6 bases. Germline V gene data show CDR1 as LNHDA and CDR2 as SQIVND (reference sequence). CDR3 length: 13 amino acids.

This clonotype appeared a single time. No DNA is shown, since the ends of the CDR3 on it are uncertain; the CDR3 is the one TCRdb lists. This chain joins TRBV9 and TRBJ2-7; the D segment call TRBD1 is taken from the table without a DNA check. The CDR3 is 24 amino acids in total, end residues counted. Germline values: CDR1 SGDLS, CDR2 YYNGEE. This chain's CDR3 is CASTNQTSMYLCASIDSSSYEQYF.

Worth noting for this clonotype: A far larger clone is one base from this, pointing to a likely read error. J is TRBJ2-4 and V is TRBV15; 11 bases map to TRBD2. The J segment lost 13 bases and the V segment lost 0 bases, leaving 14 bases of the junction unmatched. CDR1 and CDR2 (germline): LNHNV, YYDKDF (reference sequence). This CDR3 has 17 amino acids. CDR3 DNA sequence: TGTGCCACCAGCAGAGATGGAAGACTAGCGGGGCCGGCGGGGCAGTACTTC. Protein product: CATSRDGRLAGPAGQYF.

This clonotype was seen many times. The chain employs TRBV12-3 or TRBV12-4 and TRBJ2-2; D is unclear. This CDR3 spans 13 amino acids. V shed 5 bases and J shed 4 bases, with 8 bases lying between them. The CDR3 DNA is TGTGCCAGCAGTCCCGTCCGCACCGGGGAGCTGTTTTTT. Its protein is CASSPVRTGELFF.

This clonotype was found many times. The chain links TRBV19 to TRBJ2-5; 7 nucleotides match TRBD1. Germline CDR1 LNHDA, CDR2 SQIVND (reference sequence). J lost 1 base, V lost 5 bases, and 7 bases had no gene match. The CDR3 consists of 15 residues. DNA of the CDR3: TGTGCCAGTAGTCCGGGACAGACAATCCAAGAGACCCAGTACTTC. Translation gives CASSPGQTIQETQYF. The variable domain in full, with the rest retrieved from reference TRBV19 and TRBJ2-5, is DGGITQSPKYLFRKEGQNVTLSCEQNLNHDAMYWYRQDPGQGLRLIYYSQIVNDFQKGDIAEGYSVSREKKESFPLTVTSAQKNPTAFYLCASSPGQTIQETQYFGPGTRLLVL.

Ten or more counts support this clonotype. J is TRBJ2-4 and V is TRBV28; TRBD1 agrees at 9 bases. J gave up 16 bases and V 6 bases, and 10 bases lay outside the gene matches. The germline V gene has CDR1 MDHEN and CDR2 SYDVKM. The CDR3 covers 12 residues. DNA of the CDR3: TGTGCCAGCAGCAAGGGCCGGGACAGGGTTTACTTC. Translating it yields CASSKGRDRVYF.

Many counts were recorded for this clonotype. The chain carries TRBV6-2 or TRBV6-3 and TRBJ2-4, with 11 bases that match TRBD1. There are 19 residues in the CDR3. Germline CDR1 and CDR2: MNHEY and SVGEGT. Trimming removed 2 bases from V and 0 bases from J; junction bases left unmatched: 9. This CDR3 reads CASSYVRDRGIIAKNIQYF. CDR3 nucleotide sequence: TGTGCCAGCAGTTACGTCCGGGACAGGGGGATTATAGCCAAAAACATTCAGTACTTC.